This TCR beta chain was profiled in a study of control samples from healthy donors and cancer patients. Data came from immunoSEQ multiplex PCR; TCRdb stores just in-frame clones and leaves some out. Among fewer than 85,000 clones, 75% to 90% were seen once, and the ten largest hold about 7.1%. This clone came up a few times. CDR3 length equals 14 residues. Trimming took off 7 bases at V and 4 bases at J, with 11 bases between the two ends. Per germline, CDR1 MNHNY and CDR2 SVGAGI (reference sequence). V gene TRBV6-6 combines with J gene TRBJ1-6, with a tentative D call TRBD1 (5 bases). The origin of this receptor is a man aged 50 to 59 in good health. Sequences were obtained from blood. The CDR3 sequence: CASTAGGYNSPLHF. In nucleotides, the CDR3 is TGTGCCAGCACCGCGGGGGGTTATAATTCACCCCTCCACTTT.